Listed below are T cell receptor beta chains from one sample, sequenced in a study of shared clonotypes between healthy human individuals. Only in-frame clones appear in the TCRdb table, and some are missing; sequencing was by immunoSEQ multiplex PCR. The sample contains 450,000 to 500,000 clones, around 73% of which appear only once. Material: PBMCs. These receptors were collected from a woman between 35 and 50 years old in good health. Some clones in this sample may be carry-over from other donors' samples. Both conserved end residues are part of each CDR3. The D gene is left open where the match is weak. Where a row states a size, it is once, few, many or the class of an expanded clone; other rows omit it.

V gene	clone size	J gene	D gene	CDR3 protein	CDR3 DNA
TRBV11-3	few	TRBJ2-2	.	CASCPSVNTGELFF	TGTGCCAGCTGCCCTAGCGTTAACACCGGGGAGCTGTTTTTT
TRBV30	few	TRBJ1-5	.	CAWRFRDTYSNQPQHF	TGTGCCTGGAGGTTCCGGGACACCTATAGCAATCAGCCCCAGCATTTT
TRBV19	.	TRBJ2-1	TRBD2	CASSPSGNPNEQFF	TGTGCCAGTAGTCCTAGCGGGAACCCCAATGAGCAGTTCTTC
TRBV6-5	many	TRBJ1-5	.	CASSSHLQGQPQHF	TGTGCCAGCAGCTCCCACTTACAAGGTCAGCCCCAGCATTTT
TRBV5-6	.	TRBJ1-5	.	CASTFGGRGANQPQHF	TGTGCCAGCACCTTCGGGGGGCGGGGGGCAAATCAGCCCCAGCATTTT
TRBV25-1	few	TRBJ2-5	.	CASSESQETQYF	TGTGCCAGCAGTGAATCTCAAGAGACCCAGTACTTC
TRBV7-2	.	TRBJ2-7	TRBD2	CVSSLRAGGWEQYF	TGTGTCAGCAGCTTGAGAGCGGGAGGATGGGAGCAGTACTTC
TRBV7-8	few	TRBJ1-1	.	CASSLDAEFGAFF	TGTGCCAGCAGCTTAGACGCGGAGTTCGGAGCTTTCTTT
TRBV5-1	.	TRBJ2-6	.	CASSFTGEGANVLTF	TGCGCCAGCAGCTTTACAGGTGAAGGGGCCAACGTCCTGACTTTC
TRBV2	once	TRBJ2-5	.	CASSEGVGPQLTQYF	TGTGCCAGCAGTGAAGGGGTCGGGCCGCAGTTAACCCAGTACTTC
TRBV7-2	.	TRBJ2-7	.	CASSHALGPEQYF	TGTGCCAGCAGCCACGCGCTAGGACCCGAGCAGTACTTC
TRBV27	.	TRBJ2-1	.	CASSLKLHNEQFF	TGTGCCAGCAGTTTAAAGCTGCACAATGAGCAGTTCTTC
TRBV27	.	TRBJ2-3	.	CASSFTASTDTQYF	TGTGCCAGCAGTTTCACCGCTAGCACAGATACGCAGTATTTT
TRBV2	.	TRBJ2-7	.	CASSQHYEQYF	TGTGCCAGCAGTCAGCACTACGAGCAGTACTTC
TRBV30	.	TRBJ1-1	.	CAWSTGIERTEAFF	TGTGCCTGGAGTACCGGGATAGAGAGGACTGAAGCTTTCTTT
TRBV7-9	.	TRBJ1-3	.	CASSLASGNTIYF	TGTGCCAGCAGCTTAGCATCCGGAAACACCATATATTTT
TRBV10-2	.	TRBJ2-7	.	CASSSTGEQYF	TGCGCCAGCAGTTCAACAGGGGAGCAGTACTTC
TRBV5-1	few	TRBJ2-3	.	CAGSQGSPDTDTQYF	TGCGCCGGCTCGCAAGGGAGCCCCGACACAGATACGCAGTATTTT
TRBV10-3	.	TRBJ1-5	.	CAISPGGDFNQPQHF	TGTGCCATCAGCCCGGGGGGGGACTTCAATCAGCCCCAGCATTTT
TRBV29-1	.	TRBJ2-1	.	CSVDRYNEQFF	TGCAGCGTTGACAGATACAATGAGCAGTTCTTC
TRBV5-1	.	TRBJ1-5	.	CASSLTGTGQPQHF	TGCGCCAGCAGCTTGACGGGGACCGGGCAGCCCCAGCATTTT
TRBV19	.	TRBJ1-5	.	CASSLDRNQPQHF	TGTGCCAGTAGTTTGGACAGAAATCAGCCCCAGCATTTT
TRBV6-5	.	TRBJ2-7	.	CASRPDVTYEQYF	TGTGCCAGCAGGCCGGACGTAACCTACGAGCAGTACTTC
TRBV19	.	TRBJ1-2	.	CASSIQGTYGYTF	TGTGCCAGTAGTATACAGGGAACCTATGGCTACACCTTC
TRBV5-4	few	TRBJ2-2	TRBD1	CASSLRRTGGLGELFF	TGTGCCAGCAGCCTACGCAGGACAGGGGGCCTCGGGGAGCTGTTTTTT
TRBV9	.	TRBJ2-2	.	CASSGNRDPKPGELFF	TGTGCCAGCAGCGGAAACCGGGACCCCAAACCCGGGGAGCTGTTTTTT
TRBV7-6	.	TRBJ2-5	.	CASSPGWETQYF	TGTGCCAGCAGCCCAGGGTGGGAGACCCAGTACTTC
TRBV2	.	TRBJ1-5	TRBD1	CANSRTGSSNQPQHF	TGTGCCAACTCCCGGACAGGCAGTAGCAATCAGCCCCAGCATTTT
TRBV28	.	TRBJ2-7	.	CASSRVGGAHEQYF	TGTGCCAGCAGCCGGGTGGGGGGGGCCCACGAGCAGTACTTC